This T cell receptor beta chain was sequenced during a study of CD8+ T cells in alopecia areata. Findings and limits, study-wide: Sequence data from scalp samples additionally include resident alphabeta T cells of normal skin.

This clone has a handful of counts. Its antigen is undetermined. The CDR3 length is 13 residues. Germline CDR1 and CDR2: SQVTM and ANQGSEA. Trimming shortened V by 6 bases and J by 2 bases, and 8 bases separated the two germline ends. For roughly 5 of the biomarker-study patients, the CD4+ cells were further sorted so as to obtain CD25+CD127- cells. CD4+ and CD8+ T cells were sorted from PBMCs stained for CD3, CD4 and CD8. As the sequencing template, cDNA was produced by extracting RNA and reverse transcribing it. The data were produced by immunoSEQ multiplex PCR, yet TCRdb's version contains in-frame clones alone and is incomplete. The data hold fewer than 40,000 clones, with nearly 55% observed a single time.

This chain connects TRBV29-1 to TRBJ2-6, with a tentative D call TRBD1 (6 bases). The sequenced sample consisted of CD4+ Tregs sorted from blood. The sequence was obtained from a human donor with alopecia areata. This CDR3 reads CSVSGAGANVLTF. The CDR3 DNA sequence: TGCAGCGTGTCAGGGGCTGGGGCCAACGTCCTGACTTTC.